The clone carrying this TCR beta chain was seen a handful of times. CDR3 length: 15 residues. The germline CDR1 and CDR2 sequences are ENHRY and SYGVKD. Between the trimmed V and J ends, which lost 0 bases and 2 bases, there was a span of 11 bases. The sample belongs to a study of blood T cells in healthy people across ages. Alongside a J-beta primer mix, a sample-barcoded 5' primer served in a second PCR lasting about 7 to 11 cycles. TCRdb reanalysed the 5' RACE reads using MiXCR and keeps one entry per CDR3 protein. Among roughly 790,000 distinct CDR3 sequences listed, 40% to 45% were seen once. Sequenced: blood. The V call is TRBV10-3, the J call TRBJ2-7; D is perhaps TRBD1 (5 bases). The sequence was obtained from a woman in her sixties in good health. The CDR3 sequence: CAISESTQGTYEQYF. For the CDR3, the DNA is TGTGCCATCAGTGAGTCGACTCAGGGTACCTACGAGCAGTACTTC.